This T cell receptor (beta chain) was sequenced for a study of T cell responses to AZD1222 COVID-19 vaccine. The germline CDR1 and CDR2 sequences are MDHEN and SYDVKM. V was shortened by 7 bases and J by 3 bases, with 16 bases between the two germline ends. CDR3 size: 14 residues. A single count supports this clone. Sequenced by immunoSEQ multiplex PCR; TCRdb stores in-frame clones only, minus some. This sample yields about 120,000 clones, of which under 90% are seen a single time; 6% to 8% belongs to the top ten. The sequenced sample was peripheral blood, obtained on day 0 of AZD1222 vaccination. The receptor was isolated from an adult in good health. The genes are TRBV28 and TRBJ2-7; D may be TRBD1 (7 bases). In DNA form, the CDR3 reads TGTGCCAGCACCGGGGGACAGCGAAGCTACGAGCAGTACTTC. Its protein is CASTGGQRSYEQYF. The variable domain in full, completed from reference TRBV28 and TRBJ2-7, reads DVKVTQSSRYLVKRTGEKVFLECVQDMDHENMFWYRQDPGLGLRLIYFSYDVKMKEKGDIPEGYSVSREKKERFSLILESASTNQTSMYLCASTGGQRSYEQYFGPGTRLTVT.